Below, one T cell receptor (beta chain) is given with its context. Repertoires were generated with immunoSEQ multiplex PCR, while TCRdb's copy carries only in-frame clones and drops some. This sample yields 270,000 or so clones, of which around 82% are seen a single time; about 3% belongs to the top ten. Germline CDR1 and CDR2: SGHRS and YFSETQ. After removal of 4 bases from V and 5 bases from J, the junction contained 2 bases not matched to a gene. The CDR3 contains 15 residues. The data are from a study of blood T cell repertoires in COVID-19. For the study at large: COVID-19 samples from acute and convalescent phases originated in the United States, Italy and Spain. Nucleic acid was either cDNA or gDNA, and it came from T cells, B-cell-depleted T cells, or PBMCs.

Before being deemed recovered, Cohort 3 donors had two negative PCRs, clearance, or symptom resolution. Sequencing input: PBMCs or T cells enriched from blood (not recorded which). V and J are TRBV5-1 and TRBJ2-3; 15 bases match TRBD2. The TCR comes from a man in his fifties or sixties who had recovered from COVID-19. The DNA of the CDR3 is TGCGCCAGCAGCGAGGGACTAGCGGGAGGAGATACGCAGTATTTT. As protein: CASSEGLAGGDTQYF.